A selection of T cell receptor beta chains follows, all from one sample in a study of blood T cells in healthy people across ages. TCRdb processed the 5' RACE reads anew with MiXCR; each CDR3 protein has one entry. There are about 800,000 distinct CDR3 sequences in the sample; around 25% occur only once, and approximately 4% lies in the top ten. The same data also went into a second study, on T cells of mothers and their children.

The material sequenced was blood. The receptors were sampled from a boy younger than 18 in good health. CDR3s include the opening cysteine and the closing phenylalanine or tryptophan. Fields, in order: clone size, J gene, D gene, V gene, CDR3 DNA, CDR3 protein. A D gene is named only where the DNA matches it firmly. Clone size is stated in some rows and not others, as once, few, many or a class when expanded.

>few|TRBJ2-3|.|TRBV28
TGTGCCAGCAGTCCGCAGGGGTCCCTAACAGATACGCAGTATTTT
CASSPQGSLTDTQYF
>few|TRBJ1-6|.|TRBV5-6
TGTGCCAGCAGCTTGGTGGGGGGTCAAGGTTCACCCCTCCACTTT
CASSLVGGQGSPLHF
>few|TRBJ2-3|.|TRBV7-3
TGTGCCAGCAGCTTAACGATGGGCTGGCAGGATACGCAGTATTTT
CASSLTMGWQDTQYF
>few|TRBJ2-1|.|TRBV28
TGTGCCAGCAGTCCTGCTTTGACGGTATACAATGAGCAGTTCTTC
CASSPALTVYNEQFF
>.|TRBJ2-1|.|TRBV7-2
TGTGCCAGCAGCTTAGATCAGTCTGTGGGTGAGCAGTTCTTC
CASSLDQSVGEQFF
>few|TRBJ2-7|.|TRBV7-3
TGTGCCAGCAGCTTATGGGCAGGGTACGACGAGCAGTACTTC
CASSLWAGYDEQYF
>.|TRBJ2-3|.|TRBV5-1
TGCGTCAGCAGCTTGGAAGCTTCCACAGATACGCAGTATTTT
CVSSLEASTDTQYF
>few|TRBJ2-1|TRBD2|TRBV29-1
TGCAGCGTGGACGGGAGGACTAGCTTCGATGAGCAGTTCTTC
CSVDGRTSFDEQFF
>few|TRBJ2-7|.|TRBV20-1
TGCAGTGCTAGGGGCCAGGCCCTCACCTACGAGCAGTACTTC
CSARGQALTYEQYF
>.|TRBJ2-5|.|TRBV12-3/TRBV12-4
TGTGCCAGCAGTTTCGGGGCCCATGTTCAGGAGACCCAGTACTTC
CASSFGAHVQETQYF
>many|TRBJ2-7|.|TRBV3-1
TGTGCCAGCAGCCAACTCTCCTACGAGCAGTACTTC
CASSQLSYEQYF
>few|TRBJ2-7|TRBD2|TRBV5-1
TGCGCCAGCAGCTTGAGACTAGCGGGAGCGATACTCCCCTCTGCCGAGCAGTACTTC
CASSLRLAGAILPSAEQYF
>.|TRBJ1-2|.|TRBV3-1
TGTGCCAGCAGCCAAGAAATCCTCCTAGAGGGCTATGGCTACACCTTC
CASSQEILLEGYGYTF
>few|TRBJ2-7|TRBD2|TRBV5-1
TGCGCCAGCAGCTTGGAGGCTAGCGGGAGGACCTACGAGCAGTACTTC
CASSLEASGRTYEQYF
>.|TRBJ2-2|TRBD2|TRBV3-1
TGTGCCAGCAGCCATGAGACTAGCGGGGGGCCCTTCAACACCGGGGAGCTGTTTTTT
CASSHETSGGPFNTGELFF
>.|TRBJ2-5|TRBD2|TRBV20-1
TGCAGTGCACCGGGGGGAGCAGGGATGGAGACCCAGTACTTC
CSAPGGAGMETQYF
>.|TRBJ2-5|.|TRBV29-1
TGCAGCGTTGATTGGGGCGACTCACGAGAGACCCAGTACTTC
CSVDWGDSRETQYF
>.|TRBJ1-2|.|TRBV7-8
TGTGCCAGCAGCTTAGATGAGAGTCACTATGGCTACACCTTC
CASSLDESHYGYTF
>.|TRBJ1-6|.|TRBV7-2
TGTGCCAGCAGCTTAGAAGGGACGGTGAATTCACCCCTCCACTTT
CASSLEGTVNSPLHF
>few|TRBJ2-6|.|TRBV2
TGTGCCAGCAGTGAGGGGGCTGGGGCCAACGTCCTGACTTTC
CASSEGAGANVLTF
>.|TRBJ2-7|TRBD2|TRBV20-1
TGCAGTGCTCCCAACCCTAGCGGGAGCTCCTACGAGCAGTACTTC
CSAPNPSGSSYEQYF
>few|TRBJ2-6|.|TRBV5-1
TGCGCCAGCTACGGGGGAGACCCCATAGGGGCCAACGTCCTGACTTTC
CASYGGDPIGANVLTF
>.|TRBJ2-7|TRBD1|TRBV10-3
TGTGCCATCAGTGAGGCGGAGGGGACAGGGGCCTACGAGCAGTACTTC
CAISEAEGTGAYEQYF
>.|TRBJ1-2|.|TRBV27
TGTGCCAGCAGTTTCCTACTGGGACCCCACCACTATGGCTACACCTTC
CASSFLLGPHHYGYTF
>few|TRBJ1-6|TRBD1|TRBV20-1
TGCAGTGCTAGAGATCCGGGACAGGGGGCCCATAATTCACCCCTCCACTTT
CSARDPGQGAHNSPLHF
>few|TRBJ2-2|TRBD1|TRBV20-1
TGCAGTGCTAGCAGGGGGCTGAACACCGGGGAGCTGTTTTTT
CSASRGLNTGELFF
>few|TRBJ2-3|TRBD2|TRBV7-2
TGTGCCAGCAGCCGACGTTCAGGAGCGGGGGGAGTCGCAGATACGCAGTATTTT
CASSRRSGAGGVADTQYF
>many|TRBJ2-5|.|TRBV9
TGTGCCAGCAGCGCCGGACTACAAGAGACCCAGTACTTC
CASSAGLQETQYF
>few|TRBJ2-6|.|TRBV28
TGTGCCAGCATTTTTCCAGCCGATTTATCTGGGGCCAACGTCCTGACTTTC
CASIFPADLSGANVLTF
>.|TRBJ2-1|.|TRBV7-2
TGTGCCAGCAGCCCCCCCATTAGTGATCGGCAGTTCTTC
CASSPPISDRQFF
>few|TRBJ2-7|TRBD2|TRBV4-1
TGCGCCAGCAGCCAAGATCTTACTAGCGGATTCTACGAGCAGTACTTC
CASSQDLTSGFYEQYF
>.|TRBJ2-1|TRBD2|TRBV7-9
TGTGCCAGCAGCCAACTAGCGGGAGTAGGGAATGAGCAGTTCTTC
CASSQLAGVGNEQFF